These T cell receptor beta chains were read from a single sample in a study of Tregs in tolerant kidney transplant recipients. Generated by immunoSEQ multiplex PCR, the TCRdb table keeps only in-frame clones and is missing some. In the table there are approximately 260,000 clones, approximately 84% of which are singletons. Sequencing used CD4+ T cells from blood. Receptor source: a human donor in good health. The CDR3 runs from the conserved cysteine through the conserved F or W. Each record gives: J gene, D gene, clone size, V gene, CDR3 DNA, CDR3 protein. The D gene is left open where the match is weak. Size values are once, few and many counts, or a class for expanded clones, and some rows have none.

>TRBJ1-6|TRBD1|-|TRBV18
TGTGCCAGCTCACTAGAGACAGGGTTGGCCCATTCACCCCTCCACTTT
CASSLETGLAHSPLHF
>TRBJ1-4|-|-|TRBV7-8
TGTGCCAGCAGGTCGAAGGGGGTGATTAATGAAAAACTGTTTTTT
CASRSKGVINEKLFF
>TRBJ2-7|-|-|TRBV11-3
TGTGCCAGCAGCTACGGGAGAAGAAACGAGCAGTACTTC
CASSYGRRNEQYF
>TRBJ2-2|-|-|TRBV10-3
TGTGCCATCAGCCGGGACAACACCGGGGAGCTGTTTTTT
CAISRDNTGELFF
>TRBJ2-5|-|-|TRBV9
TGTGCCAGCAGCGTAGTAGGGCAGTACCAAGAGACCCAGTACTTC
CASSVVGQYQETQYF
>TRBJ2-7|-|-|TRBV7-8
TGTGCCAGCAGCTTTGGGACGTTCTCCTACGAGCAGTACTTC
CASSFGTFSYEQYF
>TRBJ1-5|-|-|TRBV5-1
TGCGCCAGCAGCCCCGCGGGGGGCGAGCAGCCCCAGCATTTT
CASSPAGGEQPQHF
>TRBJ1-1|-|-|TRBV4-2
TGTGCCAGCAGCCAAGAGGTACAGCTTTACACTGAAGCTTTCTTT
CASSQEVQLYTEAFF
>TRBJ2-5|-|-|TRBV10-3
TGTGCCATCAGTGAAAGGGTTGCGGAGACCCAGTACTTC
CAISERVAETQYF
>TRBJ2-5|-|-|TRBV9
TGTGCCAGCAGCGGGGATAGAGCCCAAGAGACCCAGTACTTC
CASSGDRAQETQYF
>TRBJ2-5|-|-|TRBV19
TGTGCCAGTAACTTCGGCCGAGGGGCGCAAGAGACCCAGTACTTC
CASNFGRGAQETQYF
>TRBJ1-5|-|-|TRBV6-5
TGTGCCAGCAGAAGGACAGTTCACGGGGATCAGCCCCAGCATTTT
CASRRTVHGDQPQHF
>TRBJ1-1|-|-|TRBV18
TGTGCCAGCTCACCAGGGGGTAACACTGAAGCTTTCTTT
CASSPGGNTEAFF
>TRBJ2-1|TRBD1|-|TRBV11-2
TGTGCCAGCAGCTCACTCCGGGACAGGGGGCGCGGGGAGCAGTTCTTC
CASSSLRDRGRGEQFF
>TRBJ2-7|-|once|TRBV19
TGTGCCAGTAGTATAATAGGGCTGCCTTTGAGTTGCTACGAGCAGTACTTC
CASSIIGLPLSCYEQYF
>TRBJ2-1|-|-|TRBV4-2
TGTGCCAGCAGCCAAGCCTCGGGGGACTACAATGAGCAGTTCTTC
CASSQASGDYNEQFF
>TRBJ2-1|-|-|TRBV18
TGTGCCAGCACCACAGAGTACAATGAGCAGTTCTTC
CASTTEYNEQFF
>TRBJ1-5|-|few|TRBV19
TGTGCCAGTAGTATAGCCCGCAATCAGCCCCAGCATTTT
CASSIARNQPQHF
>TRBJ2-6|-|-|TRBV7-8
TGTGCCAGCAGCTCTGGGACTGGGGCCAACGTCCTGACTTTC
CASSSGTGANVLTF
>TRBJ2-2|-|-|TRBV19
TGTGCCAGTAGAACAGCCATGGACACCGGGGAGCTGTTTTTT
CASRTAMDTGELFF
>TRBJ1-2|-|-|TRBV9
TGTGCCAGCAGCGTCGGCGTAAGTCCCGAGGGCTATGGCTACACCTTC
CASSVGVSPEGYGYTF
>TRBJ1-1|-|-|TRBV10-3
TGTGCCATCAGTGATATCGACTGGAACACTGAAGCTTTCTTT
CAISDIDWNTEAFF
>TRBJ2-1|-|once|TRBV9
TGTGCCAGCAGCGTAGGAGTAGGGGGGGCCAGCAATGAGCAGTTCTTC
CASSVGVGGASNEQFF
>TRBJ2-2|-|-|TRBV5-6
TGTGCCAGCAGCTTCGAATCGGACAGGAGGGGCACCGGGGAGCTGTTTTTT
CASSFESDRRGTGELFF
>TRBJ2-5|-|-|TRBV7-6
TGTGCCAGCAGCTTAGCGCTGGCACCCCCACGGGGAGAGACCCAGTACTTC
CASSLALAPPRGETQYF
>TRBJ2-1|TRBD2|once|TRBV7-8
TGTGCCAGCAGCTCGCTAGCGGGAGGAGACAATGAGCAGTTCTTC
CASSSLAGGDNEQFF
>TRBJ2-3|-|-|TRBV19
TGTGCCAGTGCCCTTCGCCCAACCCCTACCATACCTACAGATACGCAGTATTTT
CASALRPTPTIPTDTQYF
>TRBJ2-7|TRBD2|once|TRBV6-6
TGTGCCAGCAGCCGCGACCTAGCGGGGGGAAGCTACGAGCAGTACTTC
CASSRDLAGGSYEQYF
>TRBJ2-3|TRBD2|-|TRBV29-1
TGCAGCGTTGACCCGGTGGCGGGAGGTACAGATACGCAGTATTTT
CSVDPVAGGTDTQYF
>TRBJ1-4|-|-|TRBV7-9
TGTGCCAGCAGCCCCATTGATGCAACTAATGAAAAACTGTTTTTT
CASSPIDATNEKLFF
>TRBJ1-4|-|-|TRBV18
TGTGCCAGCTCCCCGAGGGGGATCACACTGTTTTTT
CASSPRGITLFF
>TRBJ1-5|TRBD1|few|TRBV7-9
TGTGCCAGCAGCGTAAGGGACAGGGGTAGCAATCAGCCCCAGCATTTT
CASSVRDRGSNQPQHF
>TRBJ1-1|TRBD1|few|TRBV6-5
TGTGCCAGCACCGGGACAGGGCCCCTAACAGAAGCTTTCTTT
CASTGTGPLTEAFF
>TRBJ2-1|TRBD1|-|TRBV5-1
TGCGCCAGCAGCAGAACAGGGGGGAACTCCTACAATGAGCAGTTCTTC
CASSRTGGNSYNEQFF
>TRBJ1-5|-|-|TRBV6-6
TGTGCCAGCATAATGGACAGCATCAATCAGCCCCAGCATTTT
CASIMDSINQPQHF
>TRBJ1-1|-|few|TRBV4-2
TGTGCCAGCAGCCGGGGGGCGGGACTCCAGAACACTGAAGCTTTCTTT
CASSRGAGLQNTEAFF
>TRBJ2-3|TRBD2|-|TRBV7-9
TGTGCCAGCAGCAAACTAGCGGGAGGGCCTGATGCAGATACGCAGTATTTT
CASSKLAGGPDADTQYF
>TRBJ1-6|-|-|TRBV2
TGTGCCAGCACCCTCCCCGTAGGGTCACCCCTCCACTTT
CASTLPVGSPLHF
>TRBJ2-3|TRBD2|-|TRBV7-9
TGTGCCAGCAGCTTAGGGACTAGCGGACCCACAGATACGCAGTATTTT
CASSLGTSGPTDTQYF
>TRBJ2-5|TRBD1|-|TRBV23-1
TGCGCCAGCAGTCCGTCCGGGACAGGGGGCGAGACCCAGTACTTC
CASSPSGTGGETQYF
>TRBJ1-1|-|once|TRBV18
TGTGCCAGCTCACCACCGCCGAGGGGAGCTGAAGCTTTCTTT
CASSPPPRGAEAFF
>TRBJ1-1|-|-|TRBV18
TGTGCCAGCTCACCCCAGGACGGGAACACTGAAGCTTTCTTT
CASSPQDGNTEAFF
>TRBJ2-7|-|-|TRBV5-1
TGCGCCAGCAGCTTGGCCCGGGACGGGGACTACGAGCAGTACTTC
CASSLARDGDYEQYF
>TRBJ2-1|TRBD2|-|TRBV2
TGTGCCAGCAGTGAAGGGACTAGCAAATACAATGAGCAGTTCTTC
CASSEGTSKYNEQFF
>TRBJ2-5|-|-|TRBV15
TGTGCCACCAGCAGAGATCTAGGGTCTAGTCGGGAGACCCAGTACTTC
CATSRDLGSSRETQYF
>TRBJ2-2|-|-|TRBV5-1
TGCGCCAGCAGCGGGGGACGCAACACCGGGGAGCTGTTTTTT
CASSGGRNTGELFF
>TRBJ1-5|-|-|TRBV9
TGTGCCAGCAGCGTAGAACCGGGACGCAATCAGCCCCAGCATTTT
CASSVEPGRNQPQHF
>TRBJ1-1|-|-|TRBV6-1
TGTGCCAGCCTAGTTGGGGTGAACACTGAAGCTTTCTTT
CASLVGVNTEAFF
>TRBJ1-1|-|-|TRBV18
TGTGCCAGCTCACCACGGTTTAACAGCTTGAACACTGAAGCTTTCTTT
CASSPRFNSLNTEAFF
>TRBJ1-6|TRBD1|once|TRBV6-5
TGTGCCAGCAGTTCCGGGACAGGTGAATATTCACCCCTCCACTTT
CASSSGTGEYSPLHF
>TRBJ2-1|TRBD2|-|TRBV9
TGTGCCAGCAGCAGAGCGGGGCACTACAATGAGCAGTTCTTC
CASSRAGHYNEQFF
>TRBJ1-1|-|-|TRBV9
TGTGCCAGCAGCGTAGCAGAGGGGACTGAAGCTTTCTTT
CASSVAEGTEAFF